This T cell receptor beta chain emerged from a study of CD8+CD57+ T cells in acquired aplastic anemia. As for the study in general: Roughly 3.2 ug was the average amount of DNA from sorted CD4+ and CD8+ cells.

The CDR3 consists of 16 residues. Per the germline V gene, CDR1 is KGHDR and CDR2 is SFDVKD. Between the trimmed V and J ends, which lost 5 bases and 7 bases, there was a span of 22 bases. CDR3 and TCR beta VDJ profiling relied on genomic DNA as the template. In TCRdb, the reads were re-called with MiXCR into one record per CDR3 protein. The sample lists some 190,000 distinct CDR3 sequences; just over 45% were seen once. About this clonotype itself: Its cognate antigen is unknown.

Study-level results: Researchers report that about 29 CD8+ CDR3 sequences appeared in both patients and controls.

The genes are TRBV24-1 and TRBJ2-5; tentatively, D is TRBD2 (6 bases). The receptor was derived from a human donor in good health. Sequencing was performed on sorted CD4+, CD8+, or CD8+CD57+ T cells (not recorded which) from PBMCs. CDR3 amino acids: CATSAPVAKTGGTQYF. CDR3 in DNA: TGTGCCACCAGTGCCCCCGTGGCCAAGACCGGGGGGACCCAGTACTTC.